A selection of T cell receptor beta chains follows, all from one sample in a study of cytotoxic CD8 clonotypes in ibrutinib-treated CLL. TCRdb's table, derived via immunoSEQ multiplex PCR, lists solely in-frame clones and lacks some. The table records approximately 330,000 clones, 80% of them present only once. Specimen: PBMCs, collected before ibrutinib treatment. All receptors come from a human donor with chronic lymphocytic leukemia. Both conserved end residues are part of each CDR3.

v_call cdr3_aa
TRBV9 CASSVASGGIQYF
TRBV10-3 CAIEGTPGGTEAFF
TRBV29-1 CSVEGGKIPYEQYF
TRBV11-3 CASSPSSTYNEQFF
TRBV11-2 CASSFLRNTIYF
TRBV29-1 CSVAGLGGASYNEQFF
TRBV11-2 CASSLGQAATGETQYF
TRBV10-3 CAIGTGGASVFDEQFF
TRBV7-8 CASSSKAGLGIQYF
TRBV5-5 CASSLAVFYGYTF
TRBV11-3 CASSLDGTSGTGELFF
TRBV6-1 CASSERQGRGEQYF
TRBV14 CASSQGGEAEAFF
TRBV6-5 CASSYRGRNTEAFF
TRBV18 CASSPPGQAVTDTQYF
TRBV20-1 CSARVLAGYTF
TRBV4-3 CASSQIQTGGETQYF
TRBV5-8 CASSLGENNQPQHF
TRBV11-2 CASRKNPTATDAETQYF
TRBV15 CATSRDPPSLTYNEQFF
TRBV7-9 CASSLRREGQETQYF
TRBV4-2 CASSQDQGTSGRKQFF
TRBV7-2 CASSLVSTTINNEQFF
TRBV28 CASSPGLAGFTGELFF
TRBV5-6 CASSLGPLAGYGYTF
TRBV7-2 CASSLRWDRGYSYEQYF
TRBV25-1 CASSTQSGQPQHF